These T cell receptor beta chains were read from a single sample in a study of shared clonotypes between healthy human individuals. Sequencing used immunoSEQ multiplex PCR; TCRdb keeps in-frame clones, though not all of them. Altogether roughly 2.2 million clones are present, 85% to 95% being singletons, with the ten largest covering approximately 0.4%. Sequencing used naive CD4+ T cells from PBMCs. Source of these receptors: a young man in good health. Some clones in this sample may be carry-over from other donors' samples. CDR3s include the opening cysteine and the closing phenylalanine or tryptophan. The order of the fields is J gene, V gene, CDR3 length, D gene, CDR3 protein, CDR3 DNA. D genes are given only for firm matches.

TRBJ1-2,TRBV4-1,16,NA,CASSQDKFGGNYGYTF,TGCGCCAGCAGCCAAGATAAGTTTGGGGGGAACTATGGCTACACCTTC
TRBJ1-5,TRBV6-6,14,NA,CASSYSGDGQPQHF,TGTGCCAGCAGTTACTCGGGGGATGGTCAGCCCCAGCATTTT
TRBJ2-1,TRBV11-2,14,TRBD2,CASSLSLAGAEQFF,TGTGCCAGCAGCTTAAGCCTAGCGGGAGCTGAGCAGTTCTTC
TRBJ2-3,TRBV9,16,TRBD2,CASSPLSGRSTDTQYF,TGTGCCAGCAGCCCCCTTAGCGGGAGATCCACAGATACGCAGTATTTT
TRBJ2-1,TRBV5-4,13,NA,CASTRVGTHEQFF,TGTGCCAGCACCCGAGTGGGAACGCATGAGCAGTTCTTC
TRBJ1-2,TRBV7-2,13,TRBD1,CATRGNSNYGYTF,TGTGCCACCAGGGGGAACTCTAACTATGGCTACACCTTC
TRBJ1-4,TRBV19,10,NA,CASNQGKLFF,TGTGCCAGTAACCAGGGAAAACTGTTTTTT
TRBJ2-7,TRBV28,14,TRBD1,CASKVVGQAYEQYF,TGTGCCAGCAAGGTTGTGGGACAGGCCTACGAGCAGTACTTC
TRBJ2-6,TRBV11-3,16,NA,CASSRSGYSGANVLTF,TGTGCCAGCAGCCGTTCTGGGTACTCTGGGGCCAACGTCCTGACTTTC
TRBJ2-3,TRBV5-1,13,TRBD1,CATRQGVEDTQYF,TGCGCCACCCGACAGGGGGTTGAAGATACGCAGTATTTT
TRBJ1-2,TRBV27,13,NA,CASRDSPNYGYTF,TGTGCCAGCAGGGACAGCCCTAACTATGGCTACACCTTC
TRBJ2-3,TRBV5-1,15,TRBD1,CASSFGTGLTDTQYF,TGCGCCAGCAGCTTTGGGACAGGGCTCACAGATACGCAGTATTTT
TRBJ2-3,TRBV4-3,18,NA,CASSQDFGPGAPSNTQYF,TGCGCCAGCAGCCAAGATTTCGGACCCGGGGCCCCGAGCAATACGCAGTATTTT
TRBJ2-2,TRBV7-6,15,NA,CASSFTGTQRRELFF,TGTGCCAGCAGCTTCACCGGGACTCAAAGAAGGGAGCTGTTTTTT
TRBJ2-2,TRBV10-3,18,NA,CAISGPPSGGLNTGELFF,TGTGCCATCAGTGGGCCCCCCTCCGGGGGGCTGAACACCGGGGAGCTGTTTTTT
TRBJ1-2,TRBV28,14,NA,CASSLTGYGYGYTF,TGTGCCAGCAGTTTAACAGGGTACGGCTATGGCTACACCTTC
TRBJ2-1,TRBV5-5,16,NA,CASSPFGGGDVNEQFF,TGTGCCAGCAGCCCATTCGGGGGAGGCGATGTGAATGAGCAGTTCTTC
TRBJ2-5,TRBV5-1,14,TRBD1,CASSSTGGAETQYF,TGCGCCAGCAGTTCGACAGGGGGCGCGGAGACCCAGTACTTC
TRBJ1-2,TRBV5-4,13,NA,CASSYRAGDGYTF,TGTGCCAGCAGCTACCGGGCTGGCGATGGCTACACCTTC
TRBJ1-1,TRBV10-3,14,TRBD1,CAISDNRGRTEAFF,TGTGCCATCAGTGATAACAGGGGTCGGACTGAAGCTTTCTTT
TRBJ2-1,TRBV27,15,TRBD2,CASSPLAGYRNEQFF,TGTGCCAGCAGTCCCCTAGCGGGGTACAGGAATGAGCAGTTCTTC
TRBJ2-1,TRBV29-1,13,NA,CSVGGLLYNEQFF,TGCAGCGTGGGCGGACTCCTATACAATGAGCAGTTCTTC
TRBJ1-2,TRBV7-2,15,TRBD1,CASSYPGQISGGYTF,TGTGCCAGCAGCTACCCGGGACAGATATCGGGAGGCTACACCTTC
TRBJ2-1,TRBV28,15,NA,CASSSPTATNNEQFF,TGTGCCAGCAGTTCCCCAACAGCGACGAACAATGAGCAGTTCTTC
TRBJ2-1,TRBV15,13,NA,CATSPAATNGQFF,TGTGCCACCAGCCCAGCCGCCACTAACGGGCAGTTCTTC